This T cell receptor (beta chain) was captured in a study of cytomegalovirus exposure and HLA in healthy donors. Across the study: It was reported in a later analysis that the 95 to 150 validation repertoires used the same platform as the approximately 690 first-cohort repertoires.

The protocol was immunoSEQ multiplex PCR, while the TCRdb copy is restricted to in-frame clones and leaves out a portion. The sample has some 160,000 clones; around 90% are singletons. As to this clone: Its target is not known.

Overall study results and limits: The study recorded 160 or so TCR beta chains that were cytomegalovirus-associated.

The TCR originated in a man aged 18 to 29 in good health and CMV-seronegative. Specimen: PBMCs.

The CDR3 region has the DNA TGCGCCAGCACTCTGACAGGGGGCTACGAGCAGTACTTC. It yields the protein CASTLTGGYEQYF. V gene TRBV5-1 combines with J gene TRBJ2-7; 9 nucleotides line up with TRBD1. The CDR3 totals 13 residues. The V and J ends lost 6 bases and 3 bases, in that order; junction bases with no gene match: 4. Germline CDR1 SGHRS, CDR2 YFSETQ.